This T cell receptor (beta chain) derives from a study of T-cell reconstitution after alpha-beta-depleted transplantation in children. Study-wide findings and caveats: TCRbeta diversity was high at day 60 in some patients (a result of surviving recipient T cells and thymic progenitors).

This CDR3 contains 14 residues. Unmatched junction bases numbered 0, after V lost 3 bases and J lost 4 bases. This clonotype was found many times. Its antigen is unidentified. The TCRbeta library incorporated unique molecular identifiers. Each CDR3 protein gets one entry after TCRdb re-called the PCR reads with MiXCR. The sample lists roughly 160,000 distinct CDR3 sequences, around 10% seen once, with about 13% in the top ten. This TCR was recovered from a boy aged 2 to 10 with acute myeloid leukemia, due to receive a stem cell transplant. The chain carries TRBV12-3 or TRBV12-4 and TRBJ2-6; TRBD1 matches 7 bases. The sequences come from PBMCs, collected before TCRalphabeta/CD19-depleted stem cell transplant. Here the CDR3 reads CASSFRGGANVLTF. The CDR3 nucleotides are TGTGCCAGCAGTTTCAGGGGGGGGGCCAACGTCCTGACTTTC.